This T cell receptor beta chain was obtained from a study of T cell changes during pregnancy in multiple sclerosis. The germline V gene has CDR1 MNHNS and CDR2 SASEGT. V gave up 7 bases and J gave up 3 bases, with 17 bases separating them. The CDR3 runs to 15 residues. Sequenced by immunoSEQ multiplex PCR; TCRdb stores in-frame clones only, minus some. The sample consists of fewer than 65,000 clones, 91% of them appearing once. This sequence was found in a female donor in good health, enrolled as a control in a pregnancy study. The chain has TRBV6-1 and TRBJ2-3, with unresolved D. The sequencing used peripheral blood, collected in the third trimester of pregnancy. Here the CDR3 reads CASNPLPQWTDTQYF. CDR3 in DNA: TGTGCCAGCAATCCCCTCCCCCAGTGGACAGATACGCAGTATTTT.